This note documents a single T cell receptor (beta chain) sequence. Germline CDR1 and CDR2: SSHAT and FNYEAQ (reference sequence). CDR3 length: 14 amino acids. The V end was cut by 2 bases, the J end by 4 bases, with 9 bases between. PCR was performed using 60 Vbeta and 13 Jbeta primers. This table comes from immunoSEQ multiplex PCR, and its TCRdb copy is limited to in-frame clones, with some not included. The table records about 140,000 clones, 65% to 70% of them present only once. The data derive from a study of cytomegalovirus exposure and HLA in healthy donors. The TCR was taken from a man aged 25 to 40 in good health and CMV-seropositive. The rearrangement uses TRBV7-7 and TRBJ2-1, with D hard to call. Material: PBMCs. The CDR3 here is CASSLSSRYNEQFF. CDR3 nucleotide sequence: TGTGCCAGCAGCTTATCTTCTCGGTACAATGAGCAGTTCTTC.